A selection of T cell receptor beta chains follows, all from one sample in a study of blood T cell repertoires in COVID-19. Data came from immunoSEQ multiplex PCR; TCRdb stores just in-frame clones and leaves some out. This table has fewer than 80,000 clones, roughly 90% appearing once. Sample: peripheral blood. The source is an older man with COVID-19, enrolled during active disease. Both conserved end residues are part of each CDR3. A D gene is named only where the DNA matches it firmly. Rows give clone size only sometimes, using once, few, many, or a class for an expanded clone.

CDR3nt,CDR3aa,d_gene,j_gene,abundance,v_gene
TGTGCCAGTATACGACATGCAGAGATGGACTATGGCTACACCTTC,CASIRHAEMDYGYTF,NA,TRBJ1-2,NA,TRBV19
TGTGCCAGCAGCTCACCAGGGGTCAGATCACCCCTCCACTTT,CASSSPGVRSPLHF,NA,TRBJ1-6,NA,TRBV5-4
TGTGCCAGCAGCGGATGGGCTGTGCGGGGGGGCCGGGATACGCAGTATTTT,CASSGWAVRGGRDTQYF,TRBD2,TRBJ2-3,NA,TRBV9
TGTGCCAGTAGTATAGTCGCTGGGGAGTCCTACGAGCAGTACTTC,CASSIVAGESYEQYF,NA,TRBJ2-7,NA,TRBV19
TGTGCCAGCAGCTCCCGCCCGGGGAACACTGAAGCTTTCTTT,CASSSRPGNTEAFF,NA,TRBJ1-1,NA,TRBV7-2
TGTGCCAGCAGCTTCGGGGGGACAGGCGCCAGTAATGAAAAACTGTTTTTT,CASSFGGTGASNEKLFF,TRBD1,TRBJ1-4,NA,TRBV7-9
TGTGCCAGCAGCTTAGCTGGCGGTCCCCATGGCTACACCTTC,CASSLAGGPHGYTF,NA,TRBJ1-2,NA,TRBV11-2
TGTGCCAGCAGTTTATCCACCACAGGGGGATTTCAGCCCCAGCATTTT,CASSLSTTGGFQPQHF,TRBD1,TRBJ1-5,NA,TRBV28
TGTGCCAGCACCCGGAGGAGGACGGTACAGCCCCAGCATTTT,CASTRRRTVQPQHF,NA,TRBJ1-5,NA,TRBV6-5
TGTGCCAGTAGTATGACAGGGGTGAGCACTGAAGCTTTCTTT,CASSMTGVSTEAFF,TRBD1,TRBJ1-1,NA,TRBV19
TGTGCCAGCAGCTTAAGGGGGCCGGGCGGGGAGCTGTTTTTT,CASSLRGPGGELFF,NA,TRBJ2-2,NA,TRBV7-3
TGTGCCAGCACCGGACAGAACCAAGAGACCCAGTACTTC,CASTGQNQETQYF,NA,TRBJ2-5,NA,TRBV18
TGTGCCAGCTCACTGGATACGGGACAGCCCCAGCATTTT,CASSLDTGQPQHF,NA,TRBJ1-5,NA,TRBV18
TGTGCCAGCAGCGCCCATCGGGGGATAACTGAAGCTTTCTTT,CASSAHRGITEAFF,NA,TRBJ1-1,NA,TRBV9
TGTGCCAGCAGTGTGGGACAATTCTACGAGCAGTACTTC,CASSVGQFYEQYF,NA,TRBJ2-7,few,TRBV2
TGTGCCAGCAGTGAACCGGCAGGGGGCAATCAGCCCCAGCATTTT,CASSEPAGGNQPQHF,NA,TRBJ1-5,few,TRBV6-1
TGTGCCAGTAGTAAGGGGCTCGGGAACACTGAAGCTTTCTTT,CASSKGLGNTEAFF,NA,TRBJ1-1,NA,TRBV19
TGTGCCAGCAGCCCCCCAGCGGGATCGAACACTGAAGCTTTCTTT,CASSPPAGSNTEAFF,NA,TRBJ1-1,NA,TRBV5-4
TGTGCCAGCAGACCTCGACAGGGAAACACTGAAGCTTTCTTT,CASRPRQGNTEAFF,TRBD1,TRBJ1-1,NA,TRBV6-5
TGTGCCAGCAGTTTAAGGGAGGGGAATCAGCCCCAGCATTTT,CASSLREGNQPQHF,NA,TRBJ1-5,NA,TRBV28
TGCGCCAGCAGAAGGGACAGGAACACTGAAGCTTTCTTT,CASRRDRNTEAFF,TRBD1,TRBJ1-1,NA,TRBV5-1
TGTGCCAGCAGTTACACCGCAGGATCTCCTGAAGCTTTCTTT,CASSYTAGSPEAFF,NA,TRBJ1-1,NA,TRBV6-2/TRBV6-3
TGTGCCATCCGACCTAGCGGGGAGCAAGAGACCCAGTACTTC,CAIRPSGEQETQYF,TRBD2,TRBJ2-5,NA,TRBV10-3
TGCGCCAGCAGCCTTGAAAATTCTCTAAGCGAAAAACTGTTTTTT,CASSLENSLSEKLFF,NA,TRBJ1-4,NA,TRBV4-3
TGTGCCAGCAGTTACCAGAGGGGGGGGGACACTGAAGCTTTCTTT,CASSYQRGGDTEAFF,NA,TRBJ1-1,NA,TRBV6-5
TGTGCCAGTAGTGCCCGGGACATCAACACTGAAGCTTTCTTT,CASSARDINTEAFF,NA,TRBJ1-1,few,TRBV19
TGTGCCAGCAGCTTCCAGGGAGGCACCGGGGAGCTGTTTTTT,CASSFQGGTGELFF,NA,TRBJ2-2,NA,TRBV7-3
TGTGCCAGCAGCGTTGGGGGCCGACAGGTTGAAGCTTTCTTT,CASSVGGRQVEAFF,NA,TRBJ1-1,NA,TRBV9
TGTGCCAGCAGCCAAGGGGCAGCCTATAATTCACCCCTCCACTTT,CASSQGAAYNSPLHF,NA,TRBJ1-6,once,TRBV14
TGTGCCACCCGGACAGGGACTGGAAACACCATATATTTT,CATRTGTGNTIYF,TRBD1,TRBJ1-3,few,TRBV10-3
TGTGCCAGCACCTGGGGGCAGTATGGCTACACCTTC,CASTWGQYGYTF,NA,TRBJ1-2,NA,TRBV19
TGTGCCAGCAGCTTAGGGACTAGCGGGGCGGGGACCCAGTACTTC,CASSLGTSGAGTQYF,TRBD2,TRBJ2-5,NA,TRBV11-2
TGTGCCAGCAGCCTACAGGGTGATGAAAAACTGTTTTTT,CASSLQGDEKLFF,NA,TRBJ1-4,NA,TRBV6-1
TGCGCCAGCAGTCAACCAAGACAGGGAAATACTGAAGCTTTCTTT,CASSQPRQGNTEAFF,TRBD1,TRBJ1-1,few,TRBV23-1
TGCGCCAGCAGTCAACGCCTCCCACAGGTCAACACTGAAGCTTTCTTT,CASSQRLPQVNTEAFF,NA,TRBJ1-1,NA,TRBV23-1
TGTGCCACCAGCAGAGATCTACAGGGGCTTTATAGCAATCAGCCCCAGCATTTT,CATSRDLQGLYSNQPQHF,TRBD1,TRBJ1-5,NA,TRBV15
TGTGCCAGTAGTACGCTAACTAGCGGCCCGGGGCCGGCGCAGTATTTT,CASSTLTSGPGPAQYF,TRBD2,TRBJ2-3,NA,TRBV19
TGTGCCAGCAGCGTAGCGGGGGGGCCCCGGGAGACCCAGTACTTC,CASSVAGGPRETQYF,TRBD2,TRBJ2-5,NA,TRBV9
TGTGCCAGCAGCCATGCGGACAGGGGGCATGGCTACACCTTC,CASSHADRGHGYTF,TRBD1,TRBJ1-2,NA,TRBV3-1/TRBV3-2
TGTGCCAGCAGTGAGCTGGGGAGGCAAGAGACCCAGTACTTC,CASSELGRQETQYF,NA,TRBJ2-5,NA,TRBV2
TGTGCCACCAGCAGAGCCGTCCCGGACAGGGGTGGTGGCTACACCTTC,CATSRAVPDRGGGYTF,TRBD1,TRBJ1-2,NA,TRBV15
TGTGCCAGCAGCCGCCCGAGGGCCCGGGAGCAGTTCTTC,CASSRPRAREQFF,NA,TRBJ2-1,NA,TRBV3-1/TRBV3-2
TGTGCCAGCAGGGGCCTGGGGGGGCACAATGAGCAGTTCTTC,CASRGLGGHNEQFF,NA,TRBJ2-1,NA,TRBV6-5
TGTGCCAGCAGTGAACAGATACCCTATAATTCACCCCTCCACTTT,CASSEQIPYNSPLHF,NA,TRBJ1-6,NA,TRBV6-1
TGTGCCAGCACCGGACAGGGGGACACTGAAGCTTTCTTT,CASTGQGDTEAFF,TRBD1,TRBJ1-1,NA,TRBV2
TGTGCCAGCAGCTTAGGAGTGGGGGGAGTCCAAGAGACCCAGTACTTC,CASSLGVGGVQETQYF,NA,TRBJ2-5,NA,TRBV7-9
TGTGCCAGCAGCCCTGGAGGGGCGGCGGCCCAAGAGACCCAGTACTTC,CASSPGGAAAQETQYF,NA,TRBJ2-5,NA,TRBV5-6
TGCGCCAGCAGCTCGGACAGCCTGAACACTGAAGCTTTCTTT,CASSSDSLNTEAFF,NA,TRBJ1-1,NA,TRBV5-1
TGTGCCATCAGGGCAGACAGGGAGCAGCCCCAGCATTTT,CAIRADREQPQHF,TRBD1,TRBJ1-5,NA,TRBV10-3
TGTGCCACCAGTGAAAGGACAATGAACACTGAAGCTTTCTTT,CATSERTMNTEAFF,NA,TRBJ1-1,NA,TRBV24-1
TGTGCCAGCAGCCAAGCCCAGAACTATGGCTACACCTTC,CASSQAQNYGYTF,NA,TRBJ1-2,NA,TRBV3-1/TRBV3-2
TGTGCCAGCAGCTTGGGCGCTAGCGGGGGGCTGAATGAGCAGTTCTTC,CASSLGASGGLNEQFF,TRBD2,TRBJ2-1,NA,TRBV5-4
TGTGCCAGCAGGGTGGGGGGGAACGGCTACACCTTC,CASRVGGNGYTF,NA,TRBJ1-2,once,TRBV4-2
TGCGCCAGCAGCTTGTACAGGGGTAATTCACCCCTCCACTTT,CASSLYRGNSPLHF,TRBD1,TRBJ1-6,NA,TRBV5-1